The clone carrying this T cell receptor beta chain has ten or more counts. Its specificity is unknown. TCRdb reanalysed the RT-PCR reads using MiXCR and keeps one entry per CDR3 protein. The table shows hundreds of thousands of distinct CDR3 sequences, with approximately 15% occurring only once. These data originate in a study of response to subunit inactivated influenza vaccine. General study findings and limits: Seasonal influenza vaccination, on each occasion, was suggested by the authors to recruit few new T cells.

The clonotype comes from a middle-aged man who received an inactivated influenza vaccine. Sequencing used PBMCs from blood, obtained around 14 days before vaccination.

CDR3 sequence reads: CASSRGQMETQYF. The CDR3 nucleotides are TGTGCCAGCAGTAGGGGACAGATGGAGACCCAGTACTTC. This chain connects TRBV6-2 or TRBV6-3 to TRBJ2-5; 7 bases match TRBD1. CDR3 length: 13 amino acids. Germline V gene lookup returns CDR1 MNHEY and CDR2 SVGEGT. The V segment lost 5 bases and the J segment 5 bases; nucleotides outside the gene matches: 5.